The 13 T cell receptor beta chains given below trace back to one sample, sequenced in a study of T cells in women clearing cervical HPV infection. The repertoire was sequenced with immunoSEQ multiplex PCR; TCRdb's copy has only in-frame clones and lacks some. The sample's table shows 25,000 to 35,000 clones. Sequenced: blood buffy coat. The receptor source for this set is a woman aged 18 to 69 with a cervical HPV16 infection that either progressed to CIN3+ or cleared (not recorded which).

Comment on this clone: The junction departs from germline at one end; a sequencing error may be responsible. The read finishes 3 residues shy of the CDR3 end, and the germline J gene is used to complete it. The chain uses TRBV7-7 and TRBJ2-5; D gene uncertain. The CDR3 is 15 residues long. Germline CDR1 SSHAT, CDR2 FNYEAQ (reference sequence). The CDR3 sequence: CASSLDTGRQETQYF. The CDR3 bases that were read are TGTGCTAGCAGCTTAGATACTGGCAGGCAGGAGACC.

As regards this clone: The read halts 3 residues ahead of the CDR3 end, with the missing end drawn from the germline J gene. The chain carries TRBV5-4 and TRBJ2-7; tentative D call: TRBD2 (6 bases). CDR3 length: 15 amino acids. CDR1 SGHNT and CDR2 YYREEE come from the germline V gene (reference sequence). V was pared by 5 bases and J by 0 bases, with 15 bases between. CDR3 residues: CASSPSATFSYEQYF. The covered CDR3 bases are TGTGCCAGCAGTCCTAGCGCTACTTTCTCCTACGAG. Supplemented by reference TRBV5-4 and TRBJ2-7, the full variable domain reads ETGVTQSPTHLIKTRGQQVTLRCSSQSGHNTVSWYQQALGQGPQFIFQYYREEENGRGNFPPRFSGLQFPNYSSELNVNALELDDSALYLCASSPSATFSYEQYFGPGTRLTVT.

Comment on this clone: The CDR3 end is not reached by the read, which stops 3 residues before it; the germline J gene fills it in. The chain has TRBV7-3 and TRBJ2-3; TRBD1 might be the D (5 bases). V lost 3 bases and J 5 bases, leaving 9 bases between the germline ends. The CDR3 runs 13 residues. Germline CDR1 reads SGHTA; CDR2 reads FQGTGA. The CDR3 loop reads CASSFSREDTQYF. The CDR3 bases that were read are TGTGCCAGCAGCTTTAGCAGGGAAGATACG.

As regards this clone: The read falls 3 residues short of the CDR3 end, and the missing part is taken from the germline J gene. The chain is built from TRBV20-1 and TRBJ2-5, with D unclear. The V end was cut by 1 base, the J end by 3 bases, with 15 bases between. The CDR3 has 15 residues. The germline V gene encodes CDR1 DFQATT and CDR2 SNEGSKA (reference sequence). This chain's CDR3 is CSARAIWLEEETQYF. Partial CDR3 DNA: TGCAGTGCTAGAGCCATCTGGCTTGAAGAAGAGACC.

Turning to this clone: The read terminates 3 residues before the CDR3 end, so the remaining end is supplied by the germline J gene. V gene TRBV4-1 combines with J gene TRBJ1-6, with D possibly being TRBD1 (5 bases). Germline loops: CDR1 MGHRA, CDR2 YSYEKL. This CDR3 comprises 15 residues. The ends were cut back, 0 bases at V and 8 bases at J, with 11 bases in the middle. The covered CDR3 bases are TGCGCCAGCAGCCAAGAATGGGGGGGAGATTCACCC. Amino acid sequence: CASSQEWGGDSP. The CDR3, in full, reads CASSQEWGGDSPLHF.

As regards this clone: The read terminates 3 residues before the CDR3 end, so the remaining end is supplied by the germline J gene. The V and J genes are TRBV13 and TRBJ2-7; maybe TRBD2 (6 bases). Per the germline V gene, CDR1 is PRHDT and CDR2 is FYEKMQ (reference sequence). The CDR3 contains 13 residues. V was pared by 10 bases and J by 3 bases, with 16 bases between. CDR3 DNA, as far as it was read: TGTGCCACCTCCCTCCCCGGGGGCTACGAG. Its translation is CATSLPGGYE. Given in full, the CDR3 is CATSLPGGYEQYF.

CDR3 DNA, as far as it was read: TGTGCCAGCTCACCACCGAACAGTCACTTACAAGAGACC. Its translation is CASSPPNSHLQET. The full CDR3 is CASSPPNSHLQETQYF. This chain joins TRBV18 and TRBJ2-5; D ambiguous. The read terminates 3 residues before the CDR3 end, so the remaining end is supplied by the germline J gene. This CDR3 spans 16 amino acids. Trimming removed 0 bases from V and 2 bases from J, with 13 bases in between. CDR1 KGHSH and CDR2 LQKENI come from the germline V gene.

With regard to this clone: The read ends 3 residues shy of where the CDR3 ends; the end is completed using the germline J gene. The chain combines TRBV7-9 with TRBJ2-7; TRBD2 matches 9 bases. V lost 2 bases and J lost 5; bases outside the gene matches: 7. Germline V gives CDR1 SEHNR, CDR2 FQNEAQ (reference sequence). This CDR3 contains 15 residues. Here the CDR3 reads CASSLNLAGAHEQYF. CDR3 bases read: TGTGCCAGCAGCTTAAATTTAGCGGGAGCCCACGAG.

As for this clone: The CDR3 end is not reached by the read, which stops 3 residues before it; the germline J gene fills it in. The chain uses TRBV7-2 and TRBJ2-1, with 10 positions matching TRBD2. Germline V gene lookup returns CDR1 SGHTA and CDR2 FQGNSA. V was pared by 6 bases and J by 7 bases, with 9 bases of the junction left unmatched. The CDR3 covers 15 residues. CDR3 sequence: CASRILAGRGNEQFF. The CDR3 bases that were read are TGTGCCAGCAGGATACTAGCGGGGCGGGGTAATGAG.

CDR3 residues: CASSIIGQGVAPQHF. The part of the CDR3 DNA that was read is TGTGCCAGTAGTATAATCGGGCAGGGAGTCGCGCCC. This chain links TRBV19 with TRBJ1-5; tentative D call: TRBD1 (5 bases). The sequence runs out 3 residues before the end of the CDR3; the remainder is reconstructed from the germline J gene. CDR1 is LNHDA, CDR2 SQIVND, per germline (reference sequence). Trimming left V 2 bases short and J 9 bases short, with 17 bases between. This CDR3 has 15 residues.

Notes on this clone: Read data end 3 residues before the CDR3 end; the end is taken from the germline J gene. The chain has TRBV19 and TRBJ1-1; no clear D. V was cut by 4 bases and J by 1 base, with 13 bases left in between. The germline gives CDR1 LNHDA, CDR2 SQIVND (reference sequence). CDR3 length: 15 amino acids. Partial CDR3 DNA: TGTGCCAGTAGTACTACCTTTCAATGGAACACTGAA. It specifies CASSTTFQWNTE. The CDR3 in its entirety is CASSTTFQWNTEAFF. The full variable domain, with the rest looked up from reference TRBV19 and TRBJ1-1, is DGGITQSPKYLFRKEGQNVTLSCEQNLNHDAMYWYRQDPGQGLRLIYYSQIVNDFQKGDIAEGYSVSREKKESFPLTVTSAQKNPTAFYLCASSTTFQWNTEAFFGQGTRLTVV.

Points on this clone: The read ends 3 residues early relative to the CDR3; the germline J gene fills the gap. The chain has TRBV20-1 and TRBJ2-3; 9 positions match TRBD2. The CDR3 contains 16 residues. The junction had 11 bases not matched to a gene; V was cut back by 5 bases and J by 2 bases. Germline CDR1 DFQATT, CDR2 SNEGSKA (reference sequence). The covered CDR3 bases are TGCAGTGCTTGGGAGGCTAGCGGGGTGAACACAGATACG. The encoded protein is CSAWEASGVNTDT. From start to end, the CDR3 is CSAWEASGVNTDTQYF.

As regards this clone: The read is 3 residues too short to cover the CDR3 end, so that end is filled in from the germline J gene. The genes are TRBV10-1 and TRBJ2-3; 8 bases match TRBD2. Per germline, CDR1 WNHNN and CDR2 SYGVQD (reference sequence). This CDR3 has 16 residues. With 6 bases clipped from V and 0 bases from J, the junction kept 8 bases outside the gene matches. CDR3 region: CASRFVKRGSTDTQYF. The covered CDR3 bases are TGCGCCAGCAGATTCGTGAAGCGGGGGAGCACAGATACG.